The present TCR beta chain was sequenced within a study of tumor-infiltrating lymphocytes in primary liver carcinoma. A primer matching the constant region was used to make TCR beta cDNA from 500 to 650 ng of total RNA. Libraries covering TCR beta were generated through three nested multiplex PCR rounds (using a slightly modified ARM-PCR). The first two PCR rounds used TRBV1-TRBV30 primers with a Cbeta primer, approximately 10 cycles each. TCRdb fed the multiplex PCR reads into MiXCR, producing one record per CDR3 protein. The sample carries tens of thousands of distinct CDR3 sequences, about three quarters recorded once. Taking about 20-31 mg of unsorted bulk tissue, the authors co-extracted RNA and DNA. Germline assignment: CDR1 LGHNA and CDR2 YNFKEQ. CDR3 length: 13 amino acids.

The genes are TRBV4-2 and TRBJ2-2, with D hard to call. The TCR comes from a man aged 35-49 years with primary liver carcinoma and hepatitis B virus infection. Sequencing was carried out using liver tumor tissue from sampling region 2. Subset described: tumor region T2, inferior pole. DNA of the CDR3: TGTGCGGTAGGCATAGTAGACACCGGGGAGCTGTTTTTT. This translates into CAVGIVDTGELFF.